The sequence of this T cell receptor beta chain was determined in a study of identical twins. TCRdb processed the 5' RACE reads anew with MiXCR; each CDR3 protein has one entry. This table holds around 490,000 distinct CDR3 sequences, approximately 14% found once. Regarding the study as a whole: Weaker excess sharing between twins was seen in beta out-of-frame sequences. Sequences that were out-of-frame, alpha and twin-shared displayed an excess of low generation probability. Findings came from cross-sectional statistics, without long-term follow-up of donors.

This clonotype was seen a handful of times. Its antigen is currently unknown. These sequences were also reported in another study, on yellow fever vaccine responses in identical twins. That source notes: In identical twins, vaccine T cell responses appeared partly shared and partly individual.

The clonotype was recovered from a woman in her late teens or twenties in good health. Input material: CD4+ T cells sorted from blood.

CDR3 sequence reads: CASSPRGVQTEAFF. The CDR3 DNA sequence: TGTGCCAGCAGCCCGAGGGGGGTTCAGACTGAAGCTTTCTTT. The V call is TRBV7-9, the J call TRBJ1-1; D might be TRBD1 (6 bases). Germline loops: CDR1 SEHNR, CDR2 FQNEAQ (reference sequence). Trimming cost V 5 bases and J 5 bases, with 15 bases left between them. The CDR3 is 14 amino acids.